A selection of T cell receptor beta chains follows, all from one sample in a study of blood T cells in healthy people across ages. TCRdb independently ran MiXCR on the 5' RACE reads; one entry per CDR3 protein. The sample holds roughly 700,000 distinct CDR3 sequences, approximately 31% seen once. Sequences were obtained from blood. All receptors come from a woman older than 75 in good health. The CDR3 runs from the conserved cysteine through the conserved F or W. The order of the fields is CDR3 length, D gene, V gene, clone size, J gene, CDR3 DNA, CDR3 protein. D genes are given only for firm matches. A clone size is listed for some rows: how often the clone was seen (once, few, many), or a class if it is expanded.

length: 12
D: NA
V: TRBV3-1
size: NA
J: TRBJ1-4
DNA: TGTGCCAGCAGTAGTAGCGGCGAAAAACTGTTTTTT
CDR3: CASSSSGEKLFF

length: 15
D: TRBD2
V: TRBV5-5
size: many
J: TRBJ2-3
DNA: TGTGCCAGCACCGGTTATGGCGGGGGGGGAGATACGCAGTATTTT
CDR3: CASTGYGGGGDTQYF

length: 13
D: TRBD1
V: TRBV28
size: many
J: TRBJ2-3
DNA: TGTGCCAGCCTAGACAGGGGCCCAGATACGCAGTATTTT
CDR3: CASLDRGPDTQYF

length: 14
D: NA
V: TRBV6-5
size: many
J: TRBJ1-1
DNA: TGTGCCAGCACCCTAAGGGGGGGGAACACTGAAGCTTTCTTT
CDR3: CASTLRGGNTEAFF

length: 15
D: TRBD2
V: TRBV9
size: few
J: TRBJ2-5
DNA: TGTGCCAGCAGCGTAGCTAGCGGGGGGACTAATGAGCAGTACTTC
CDR3: CASSVASGGTNEQYF

length: 18
D: TRBD2
V: TRBV7-2
size: NA
J: TRBJ2-3
DNA: TGTGCCAGCAGCTTAGCCTCTAGCGGGGGACGTAGCACAGATACGCAGTATTTT
CDR3: CASSLASSGGRSTDTQYF

length: 16
D: TRBD2
V: TRBV20-1
size: many
J: TRBJ2-5
DNA: TGCAGTGCTAGAGGACGGCGGGGGGGTGAACAAGAGACCCAGTACTTC
CDR3: CSARGRRGGEQETQYF

length: 16
D: NA
V: TRBV7-9
size: many
J: TRBJ2-7
DNA: TGTGCCAGCAGCTCCCCGGAGTGGGCCCGCTCCTACGAGCAGTACTTC
CDR3: CASSSPEWARSYEQYF

length: 13
D: TRBD1
V: TRBV29-1
size: many
J: TRBJ2-1
DNA: TGCAGCGTCCGGACAGGGGGCGCGAGGGAGCAGTTCTTC
CDR3: CSVRTGGAREQFF

length: 16
D: TRBD2
V: TRBV12-3/TRBV12-4
size: many
J: TRBJ2-4
DNA: TGTGCCAGCAGTTCCTTACTAGCGGGGGGGCAAAACATTCAGTACTTC
CDR3: CASSSLLAGGQNIQYF

length: 10
D: NA
V: TRBV20-1
size: NA
J: TRBJ2-3
DNA: TGCAGTGGAAACACAGATACGCAGTATTTT
CDR3: CSGNTDTQYF

length: 14
D: NA
V: TRBV24-1
size: NA
J: TRBJ1-2
DNA: TGTACCACCAGTGATCCGGACGGGGTAGATGGCTACACCTTC
CDR3: CTTSDPDGVDGYTF

length: 14
D: NA
V: TRBV7-2
size: NA
J: TRBJ1-2
DNA: TGTGCCAGCAGCTTATTCTCAATCACCTATGGCTACACCTTC
CDR3: CASSLFSITYGYTF

length: 15
D: TRBD2
V: TRBV20-1
size: NA
J: TRBJ2-5
DNA: TGCAGTGCCAAGGGACTAGCGGGGCCGCAAGAGACCCAGTACTTC
CDR3: CSAKGLAGPQETQYF